This T cell receptor (beta chain) was observed in a study of blood T cell repertoires in COVID-19 (dated by TCRdb to the early 2020s). About the full investigation: For ImmuneRACE Cohort 3, a participant was defined as recovered based on two consecutive negative NP/OP PCR tests, clearance by a healthcare professional, or resolution of symptoms. Deeply sampled blood TCRbeta repertoires from subjects exposed to, actively infected with, or recovered from COVID-19 were included in the dataset. The repertoires were released in a freely available public database meant as a resource for research on the immune response to SARS-CoV-2. The material from the prospective study consisted of cDNA or gDNA derived from T cells, B-cell-depleted T cells, or PBMCs. A de-identified subject ID, COVID-19 status, age in years and sex were almost always included in the sample metadata. Samples came from the ongoing ImmuneRACE study (first 160 participants) plus 1,254 subjects from 6 global collaborators. Where HLA class I and class II types were available, the types were taken from metadata supplied by the sample provider, not from assay-based typing. The collaborator samples originated in the United States, Italy and Spain and spanned the acute and convalescent phases of COVID-19. The study at large found these results: How much clinical and demographic metadata was included differed by source and by participant, and the metadata was provided uncurated.

Enrolling through a virtual design, the prospective study's participants ranged in age from roughly 18 to 89 years and lived across 24 United States geographic areas. To assign participants to cohorts, the prospective study relied on clinical history that participants themselves reported in a screening survey and a study questionnaire. Mobile phlebotomists in the prospective study collected whole blood, serum and a nasopharyngeal or oropharyngeal swab from every participant. Participants in the prospective study had the option to provide additional blood draws and questionnaires over a roughly two-month period. Before DNA extraction, prospective study blood samples were shipped either frozen or at room temperature. TCRbeta CDR3 regions were amplified from genomic DNA by means of the immunoSEQ Assay, a bias-controlled multiplex PCR. Processing in the source paper ran as follows. Within the assay, amplification of reference gene primers was used to estimate how many nucleated cells each sample contained. To quantify the absolute abundance of each unique TCRbeta CDR3 rearrangement, sequence reads were collapsed and filtered. Productive Simpson clonality was computed per sample as the square root of Simpson's diversity index over productive rearrangements. What TCRdb holds here is the immuneACCESS table cut down to in-frame rearrangements. Part of the clones is not present; checked against another copy, under half of the missing clones reflect an unresolved V gene, and the others are unexplained. V and J calls and clone size come straight from that table; D and trimming were deduced from the DNA. This sample comprises 200,000 to 250,000 clones, approximately 87% of them detected only once. The top ten hold about 3.1% of the sample.

This clone was seen only a few times. Its antigen remains undetermined. No much larger clone exists at a distance of one base, and base qualities are not known. V gives up 1 base and J gives up 7 bases, and the segment between their germline ends measures 10 bases. Its CDR3 holds 13 amino acids, cysteine through phenylalanine. The retained sequence is limited to the CDR3, 39 bases, with the frame set at the first base. CDR1 and CDR2 are drawn from the germline V gene: SGHVS, FQNEAQ. The clonotype originates from a woman aged 50 to 65 in a cohort exposed to, infected with or recovered from COVID-19 (not recorded which). The chain employs TRBV7-8 and TRBJ1-1, with the D gene not confidently named. The sequencing sample was made of PBMCs or T cells enriched from blood (not recorded which). The nucleotide sequence reads TGTGCCAGCAGCTTAGAGGCAGGCGATGAAGCTTTCTTT. Its protein is CASSLEAGDEAFF.